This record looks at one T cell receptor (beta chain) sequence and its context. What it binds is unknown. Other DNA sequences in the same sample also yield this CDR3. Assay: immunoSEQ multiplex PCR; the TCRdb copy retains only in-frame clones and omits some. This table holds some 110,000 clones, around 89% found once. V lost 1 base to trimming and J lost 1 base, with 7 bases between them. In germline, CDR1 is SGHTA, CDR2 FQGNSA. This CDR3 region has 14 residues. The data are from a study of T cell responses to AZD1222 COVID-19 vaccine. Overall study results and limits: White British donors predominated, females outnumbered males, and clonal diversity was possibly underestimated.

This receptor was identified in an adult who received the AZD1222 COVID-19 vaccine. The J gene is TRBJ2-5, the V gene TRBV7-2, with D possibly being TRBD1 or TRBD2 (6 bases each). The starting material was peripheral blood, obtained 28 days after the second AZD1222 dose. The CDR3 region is CASSLGGAQETQYF. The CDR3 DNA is TGTGCCAGCAGCTTAGGGGGGGCCCAAGAGACCCAGTACTTC.